This TCR beta chain emerged from a study of CD8+CD57+ T cells in acquired aplastic anemia (dated by TCRdb to the late 2010s). Regarding the study in general: Extracted DNA from sorted CD4+ and CD8+ cells averaged around 2.9 ug, ranging from 0.2 to 27.4 ug. CD8+CD57+ expansion was defined as a frequency above the mean frequency observed in healthy subjects. The investigation overall reported the following: Patients and healthy controls showed no significant difference in CD8+ Simpson's diversity (P=0.060). Around 27 CD8+ CDR3 sequences were shared between patients and controls but appeared highly expressed in patients and within their immunodominant clones.

Here V drops 4 bases and J drops 0 bases, and the junction holds 0 bases not matched to any gene. Counted from cysteine to phenylalanine, this CDR3 has 15 amino acids. Kept here is only the CDR3 DNA, which spans 45 bases and is read in frame from base 1. CDR1 and CDR2 are read off the germline V gene as SGHRS and YFSETQ. TCR beta VDJ combination and CDR3 sequence profiling used genomic DNA as the template. TCR repertoire sequencing was run on an Illumina HiSeq 2000. The study's own analysis went as follows. TRBV/TRBJ rearrangement plots, CDR3 size and DJ length profiles, and Simpson's diversity index were used to evaluate the repertoires. The most abundant DNA sequence in the deep sequencing data was defined as the immunodominant clone. CDR3 amino acid sequences were screened for sharing across subjects and were compared with published repertoires and the VDJdb database. TCRdb passed the public sequencing reads through fastp at Q25 and MiXCR, retaining productive beta sequences. Duplicate CDR3 protein sequences are folded into a single record with the most common DNA and genes. The V and J calls, along with clone size, are taken from TCRdb and not from the paper's own processing. The sample records a few hundred thousand distinct CDR3 sequences, approximately 33% of which are singletons. 0.7% to 1% of the sample is held by the ten biggest clonotypes.

About this clonotype itself: No antigen is known for it. Base qualities are not at hand, and no much larger clone is one base apart.

Flow cytometry had shown CD8+CD57+ cell expansion in the patients selected for sequencing. Severe acquired aplastic anemia was diagnosed in all patients according to International Study of Aplastic Anemia and Agranulocytosis and Camitta criteria. No patient had received any therapy when blood was sampled. TCR repertoires of sorted CD4+ and CD8+ blood T cells from severe aplastic anemia patients and healthy subjects were deep-sequenced in the study. Patients were enrolled in the USA under clinicaltrials.gov protocols 00001620, 01623167, 00001397, 00071045, 00081523 and 00961064. Ficoll-Paque density gradient centrifugation was used to isolate peripheral blood mononuclear cells. Before DNA was extracted, CD4+ and CD8+ T cells were sorted using either FACS or magnetic beads.

Recombination connected TRBV5-1 to TRBJ2-1; 11 bases in the middle match TRBD2. The sample comprised sorted CD4+, CD8+, or CD8+CD57+ T cells (not recorded which) from PBMCs. This clonotype was sampled from a human donor with aplastic anemia. The DNA is as follows: TGCGCCAGCAGCGGACTAGCGGGCTCCTACAATGAGCAGTTCTTC. It translates as CASSGLAGSYNEQFF.